Shown below are 11 T cell receptor beta chains from a single sample sequenced in a study of cytomegalovirus exposure and HLA in healthy donors. In the PCR, 60 Vbeta and 13 Jbeta primers were used. Only in-frame clones appear in the TCRdb table, and some are missing; sequencing was by immunoSEQ multiplex PCR. The sample consists of some 130,000 clones, 76% of them appearing once. The sequenced sample consisted of PBMCs. Receptor source: a man between 35 and 55 years old in good health and CMV-seronegative.

The CDR3 bases are TGTGCCAGCTACCCACAGGGGAACCACAATGAGCAGTTCTTC. Its translation: CASYPQGNHNEQFF. The J gene is TRBJ2-1, the V gene TRBV6-5; 7 positions agree with TRBD1. Germline CDR1 and CDR2: MNHEY and SVGAGI. This CDR3 is built from 14 residues. The trim removed 8 bases at V and 5 bases at J, leaving 9 bases unmatched.

Details on this clone: Other DNA sequences from this sample encode an identical CDR3 as well. The chain is built from TRBV30 and TRBJ1-2, with 10 nucleotides matching TRBD1. Trimming took 1 base from V and 6 from J; bases not matched to a gene: 2. The CDR3 is 13 residues long. CDR1 and CDR2 (germline): GTSNPN, SVGIG (reference sequence). CDR3 loop: CAWSAGTGDGYTF. CDR3 in DNA: TGTGCCTGGAGTGCCGGGACAGGGGATGGCTACACCTTC.

This sequence joins TRBV19 and TRBJ1-5, with D perhaps matching TRBD1 (6 bases). V lost 6 bases to trimming and J lost 2 bases, with 17 bases between them. CDR1 is LNHDA and CDR2 is SQIVND in the germline V gene (reference sequence). The CDR3 spans 16 residues. In nucleotides, the CDR3 is TGTGCCAGTAGCCGCCCGGGGGGGGCGGGCAATCAGCCCCAGCATTTT. This encodes CASSRPGGAGNQPQHF. The whole variable domain, filled in from reference TRBV19 and TRBJ1-5, reads DGGITQSPKYLFRKEGQNVTLSCEQNLNHDAMYWYRQDPGQGLRLIYYSQIVNDFQKGDIAEGYSVSREKKESFPLTVTSAQKNPTAFYLCASSRPGGAGNQPQHFGDGTRLSIL.

The V and J genes are TRBV9 and TRBJ1-2; weak D call: TRBD1 (6 bases). Germline CDR1 is SGDLS and CDR2 is YYNGEE. The CDR3 consists of 14 residues. Trimming took 5 bases from V and 2 from J, leaving 13 bases between them. CDR3 residues: CASRNGGGNYGYTF. The CDR3 DNA is TGTGCCAGCAGAAATGGGGGGGGCAACTATGGCTACACCTTC.

The chain employs TRBV7-3 and TRBJ2-7; 7 nucleotides agree with TRBD2. The length of the CDR3 is 16 residues. The germline CDR1 and CDR2 sequences are SGHTA and FQGTGA. Germline trimming cut 5 bases from V and 3 bases from J; bases unmatched to any gene: 13. CDR3 in amino acids: CASSPLGGGDYYEQYF. In DNA form, the CDR3 reads TGTGCCAGCAGCCCACTTGGGGGAGGGGACTACTACGAGCAGTACTTC.

This clone was seen only a few times. The chain employs TRBV7-9 and TRBJ1-4, with D unclear. Germline V gene sequence: CDR1 SEHNR, CDR2 FQNEAQ (reference sequence). The V gene lost 8 bases and the J gene lost 3 bases, with 16 bases spanning the gap. The CDR3 spans 15 residues. CDR3 sequence (DNA): TGTGCCAGCCGAGCCGGCACAGTGGCTAATGAAAAACTGTTTTTT. Protein: CASRAGTVANEKLFF.

V usage is TRBV30 and J usage is TRBJ2-7; 11 bases are a match to TRBD1. CDR1 and CDR2 from the germline V gene are GTSNPN and SVGIG (reference sequence). CDR3 length: 14 amino acids. The trim removed 1 base at V and 2 bases at J, leaving 1 base unmatched. The CDR3 DNA is TGTGCCTGGAGTGGGACAGGGGGCCCCTACGAGCAGTACTTC. It codes for CAWSGTGGPYEQYF.

The J gene is TRBJ1-3, the V gene TRBV6-5; no firm D call. Trimming removed 3 bases from V and 0 bases from J, with 9 bases in between. The CDR3 covers 15 residues. Germline V gene lookup returns CDR1 MNHEY and CDR2 SVGAGI. DNA of the CDR3: TGTGCCAGCAGTTATAAGGACTACTCTGGAAACACCATATATTTT. Its protein product is CASSYKDYSGNTIYF.

This chain uses TRBV7-9 with TRBJ2-1; 8 positions match TRBD1. This CDR3 is 18 amino acids long. Germline V gives CDR1 SEHNR, CDR2 FQNEAQ (reference sequence). Germline trimming cut 4 bases from V and 3 bases from J; bases unmatched to any gene: 14. The chain's CDR3 is CASSSSQGASPFYNEQFF. CDR3 DNA sequence: TGTGCCAGCAGCTCCTCCCAGGGGGCTAGTCCCTTCTACAATGAGCAGTTCTTC.

This clone has just a few counts. The chain recombines TRBV7-3 with TRBJ2-5; 8 nucleotides align to TRBD1. With 5 bases clipped from V and 2 bases from J, the junction kept 4 bases outside the gene matches. Germline V gene data show CDR1 as SGHTA and CDR2 as FQGTGA. CDR3 length: 14 amino acids. Written as DNA, the CDR3 is TGTGCCAGCAGCCTGGACAGGGCACAAGAGACCCAGTACTTC. Amino acid sequence: CASSLDRAQETQYF.

The chain combines TRBV6-5 with TRBJ1-5, with D maybe TRBD1 (6 bases). The V and J ends lost 7 bases and 2 bases respectively, with 15 bases between them. The CDR3 sequence is 15 residues long. Germline CDR1 is MNHEY and CDR2 is SVGAGI. This CDR3 reads CASISLRGRNQPQHF. The CDR3 DNA follows: TGTGCCAGCATCTCCCTCAGGGGCCGCAATCAGCCCCAGCATTTT.